This T cell receptor (beta chain) stems from a study of T cells in Graves' hyperthyroidism and ophthalmopathy. J gave up 2 bases and V 8 bases, and 10 bases lay outside the gene matches. Germline CDR1 reads DFQATT; CDR2 reads SNEGSKA (reference sequence). The CDR3 is 14 amino acids. The TCR beta CDR3 regions underwent amplification using RNA transcripts as the source. A first-round RT-PCR of the TCR CDR3 used the HTBI primer set. TCRdb ran MiXCR on the multiplex PCR reads and lists one entry per CDR3 protein. The sample records under 350,000 distinct CDR3 sequences, 15% to 20% being singletons. In this sample, this clonotype turned up a few times.

The TCR comes from a woman aged 50 to 60 with Graves' hyperthyroidism. Specimen: blood. The chain recombines TRBV20-1 with TRBJ2-3, with TRBD1 matching over 7 bases. The CDR3 is CSSIDREFTDTQYF. The DNA of the CDR3 is TGCAGTTCTATCGACAGGGAGTTCACAGATACGCAGTATTTT.